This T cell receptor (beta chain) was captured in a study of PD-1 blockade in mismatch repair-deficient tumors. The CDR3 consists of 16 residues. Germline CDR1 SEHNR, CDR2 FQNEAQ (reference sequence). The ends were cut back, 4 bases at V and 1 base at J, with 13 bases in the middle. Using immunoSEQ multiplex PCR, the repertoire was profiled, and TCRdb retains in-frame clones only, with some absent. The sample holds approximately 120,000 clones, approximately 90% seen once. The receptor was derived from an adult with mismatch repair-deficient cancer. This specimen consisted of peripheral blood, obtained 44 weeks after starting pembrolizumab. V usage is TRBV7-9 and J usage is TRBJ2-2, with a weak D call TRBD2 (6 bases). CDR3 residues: CASSWGLYLNTGELFF. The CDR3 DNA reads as TGTGCCAGCAGCTGGGGACTGTACCTGAACACCGGGGAGCTGTTTTTT.